This TCR beta chain is drawn from a study of control samples from healthy donors and cancer patients. The CDR3 runs 14 residues. Per germline, CDR1 SGHRS and CDR2 YFSETQ. Trimming removed 0 bases from V and 7 bases from J, with 13 bases in between. Sequenced by immunoSEQ multiplex PCR; TCRdb stores in-frame clones only, minus some. This sample has fewer than 90,000 clones, with less than 95% found just once. This TCR was recovered from a woman between 40 and 50 years old in good health. The J gene is TRBJ1-2, the V gene TRBV5-1, with D possibly being TRBD1 (5 bases). Sequences were obtained from blood. CDR3 DNA: TGCGCCAGCAGCTTGGAATCGGGGCGGATTGGCTACACCTTC. Translating it yields CASSLESGRIGYTF.